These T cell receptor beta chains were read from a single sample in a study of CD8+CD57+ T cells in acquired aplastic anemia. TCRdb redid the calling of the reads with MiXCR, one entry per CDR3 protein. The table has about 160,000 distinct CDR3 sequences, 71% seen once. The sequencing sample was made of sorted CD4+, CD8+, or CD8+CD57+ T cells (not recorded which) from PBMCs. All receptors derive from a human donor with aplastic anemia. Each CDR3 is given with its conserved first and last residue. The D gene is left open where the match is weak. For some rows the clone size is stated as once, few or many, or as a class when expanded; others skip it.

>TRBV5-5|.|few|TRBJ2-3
CASSLTSSTDTQYF
TGTGCCAGCAGCTTGACTAGCAGCACAGATACGCAGTATTTT
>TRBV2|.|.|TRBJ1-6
CASRAPGSSYNSPLHF
TGTGCCAGCAGAGCCCCGGGCAGCTCCTATAATTCACCCCTCCACTTT
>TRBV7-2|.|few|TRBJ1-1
CASSLGRREAFF
TGTGCCAGCAGCCTTGGACGGAGAGAAGCTTTCTTT
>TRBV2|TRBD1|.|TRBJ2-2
CASSGDRGPTGELFF
TGTGCCAGCAGCGGAGACAGGGGGCCTACCGGGGAGCTGTTTTTT
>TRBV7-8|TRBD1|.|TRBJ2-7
CASSVTGTYEQYF
TGTGCCAGCAGCGTGACAGGGACCTACGAGCAGTACTTC
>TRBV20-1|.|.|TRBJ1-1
CSARGDTEAFF
TGCAGTGCTAGGGGTGACACTGAAGCTTTCTTT
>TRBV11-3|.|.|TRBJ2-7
CASSFGLGSYEQYF
TGTGCCAGCAGCTTTGGACTGGGGTCCTACGAGCAGTACTTC
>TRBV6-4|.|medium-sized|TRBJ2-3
CASSSTERADTQYF
TGTGCCAGCAGCTCAACCGAGCGTGCAGATACGCAGTATTTT
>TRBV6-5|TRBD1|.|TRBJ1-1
CASSYTPGGATTEAFF
TGTGCCAGCAGTTACACTCCAGGGGGGGCCACCACTGAAGCTTTCTTT
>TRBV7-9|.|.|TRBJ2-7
CASSSPYGTSYEQYF
TGTGCCAGCAGCTCGCCATACGGGACCAGCTACGAGCAGTACTTC
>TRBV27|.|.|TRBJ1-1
CASSWGPGGTNTEAFF
TGTGCCAGCAGTTGGGGGCCGGGGGGGACGAACACTGAAGCTTTCTTT
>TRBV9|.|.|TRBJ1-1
CASSVGFTEASF
TGTGCCAGCAGCGTTGGGTTTACTGAAGCTTCCTTT
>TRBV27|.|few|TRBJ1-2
CASSLGGSGYTF
TGTGCCAGCAGTTTGGGGGGGTCGGGCTACACCTTC
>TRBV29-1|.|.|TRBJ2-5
CSVVSQGIVKTQYF
TGCAGCGTTGTATCACAGGGCATCGTAAAGACCCAGTACTTC
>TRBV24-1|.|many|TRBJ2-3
CATSDWGQGGGPTDTQYF
TGTGCCACCAGTGATTGGGGGCAGGGTGGGGGGCCCACAGATACGCAGTATTTT
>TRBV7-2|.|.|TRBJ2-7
CASSLYGTYEQYF
TGTGCCAGCAGCTTATACGGGACCTACGAGCAGTACTTC
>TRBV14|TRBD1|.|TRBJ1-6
CASSQIRGDGSSPLHF
TGTGCCAGCAGCCAAATCAGGGGGGACGGCTCTTCACCCCTCCACTTT
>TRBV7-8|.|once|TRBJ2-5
CASSVHRDTQETQYF
TGTGCCAGCAGCGTACACCGGGACACCCAAGAGACCCAGTACTTC
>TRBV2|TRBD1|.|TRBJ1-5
CASSAFGQGAQPQHF
TGTGCCAGCAGCGCATTTGGACAGGGGGCTCAGCCCCAGCATTTT
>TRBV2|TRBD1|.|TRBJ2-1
CASRRKQEFRTGGSYNEQFF
TGTGCCAGCAGACGAAAGCAGGAATTTAGGACAGGGGGCTCCTACAATGAGCAGTTCTTC
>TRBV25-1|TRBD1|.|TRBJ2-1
CASSSGGFLNEQFF
TGTGCCAGCAGCTCAGGGGGTTTCCTCAATGAGCAGTTCTTC
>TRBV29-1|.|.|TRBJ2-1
CSVAGWVYDEQFF
TGCAGCGTTGCTGGATGGGTATATGATGAGCAGTTCTTC
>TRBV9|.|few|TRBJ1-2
CASSEEGGAMYGYTF
TGTGCCAGCAGCGAGGAGGGGGGGGCCATGTATGGCTACACCTTC
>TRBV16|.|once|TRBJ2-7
CASSQPSGVGQYF
TGTGCCAGCAGTCAACCGTCGGGGGTAGGGCAGTACTTC
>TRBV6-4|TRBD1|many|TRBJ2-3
CASSDSRDRGADTQYF
TGTGCCAGCAGTGACTCGCGGGACAGGGGTGCAGATACGCAGTATTTT
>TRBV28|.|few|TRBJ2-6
CATDQDNSASGANVLTF
TGTGCCACCGACCAGGACAACAGCGCCTCTGGGGCCAACGTCCTGACTTTC
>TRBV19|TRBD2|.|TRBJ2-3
CASSIAGGAGDTQYF
TGTGCCAGTAGTATTGCCGGGGGGGCCGGAGATACGCAGTATTTT
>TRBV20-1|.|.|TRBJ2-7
CSARGRAWNYEQYF
TGCAGTGCTAGAGGGAGGGCATGGAACTACGAGCAGTACTTC
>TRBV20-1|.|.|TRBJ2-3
CSARDNRDYNEQYF
TGCAGTGCTAGAGATAACAGGGATTACAATGAGCAGTATTTT
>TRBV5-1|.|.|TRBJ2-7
CASSWDISYEQYF
TGCGCCAGCAGTTGGGACATCTCCTACGAGCAGTACTTC
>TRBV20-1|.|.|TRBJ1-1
CSASPAGTLNTEAFF
TGCAGTGCTAGCCCAGCTGGGACACTGAACACTGAAGCTTTCTTT
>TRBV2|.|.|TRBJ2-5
CASTGANGIETQYF
TGTGCCAGCACTGGGGCGAATGGTATAGAGACCCAGTACTTC
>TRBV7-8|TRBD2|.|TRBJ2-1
CASSLALGGPNEQFF
TGTGCCAGCAGCTTAGCGCTGGGAGGGCCTAATGAGCAGTTCTTC
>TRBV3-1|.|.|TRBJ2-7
CASSQDNAYEQYF
TGTGCCAGCAGCCAAGATAACGCCTACGAGCAGTACTTC
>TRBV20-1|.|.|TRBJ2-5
CSAREDGTGPDLETQYF
TGCAGTGCTAGAGAGGACGGAACGGGTCCGGATCTTGAGACCCAGTACTTC
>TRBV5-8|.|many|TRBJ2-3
CASSAPHRDSTDTQYF
TGTGCCAGCAGCGCACCCCACCGGGACAGCACAGATACGCAGTATTTT
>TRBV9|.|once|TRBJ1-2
CASSAGDGDFEDGYTF
TGTGCCAGCAGCGCCGGGGACGGCGATTTTGAGGATGGCTACACCTTC
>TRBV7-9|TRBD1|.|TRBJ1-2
CASSSYQGANYGYTF
TGTGCCAGCAGCTCCTATCAGGGGGCTAACTATGGCTACACCTTC
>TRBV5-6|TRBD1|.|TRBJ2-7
CASSPEVGQGAAEQYF
TGTGCCAGCAGCCCTGAAGTGGGACAGGGGGCTGCCGAGCAGTACTTC
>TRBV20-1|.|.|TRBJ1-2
CSASLQGYGYTF
TGCAGTGCTAGTTTACAGGGCTATGGCTACACCTTC
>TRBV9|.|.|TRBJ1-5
CASSVGDFMQETQHF
TGTGCCAGCAGCGTAGGAGACTTTATGCAAGAGACCCAGCATTTT
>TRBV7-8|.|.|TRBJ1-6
CASSFAIPGNSPLHF
TGTGCCAGCAGCTTCGCGATCCCAGGGAATTCACCCCTCCACTTT
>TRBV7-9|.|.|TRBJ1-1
CASSSAGHHTEAFF
TGTGCCAGCAGCTCTGCCGGACACCACACTGAAGCTTTCTTT
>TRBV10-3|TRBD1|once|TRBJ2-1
CAISVGTGAPNEQFF
TGTGCCATCAGTGTGGGGACAGGGGCCCCCAATGAGCAGTTCTTC
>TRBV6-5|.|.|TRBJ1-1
CASSERYGGEAFF
TGTGCCAGCAGTGAAAGGTACGGAGGAGAAGCTTTCTTT
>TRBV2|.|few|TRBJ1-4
CASSKTAQNEKLFF
TGTGCCAGCAGTAAGACGGCCCAGAATGAAAAACTGTTTTTT
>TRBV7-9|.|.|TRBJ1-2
CASSSPRGGPGYGYTF
TGTGCCAGCAGCTCCCCACGGGGGGGGCCGGGCTATGGCTACACCTTC
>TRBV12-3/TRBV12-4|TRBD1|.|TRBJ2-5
CASSTPGQGSRGETQYF
TGTGCCAGCAGTACCCCGGGACAGGGCTCCCGCGGGGAGACCCAGTACTTC
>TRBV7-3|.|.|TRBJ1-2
CASSLQGPNYGYTF
TGTGCCAGCAGCTTACAGGGGCCAAACTATGGCTACACCTTC
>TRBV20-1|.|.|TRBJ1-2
CSARVSDRTSYGYTF
TGCAGTGCTAGAGTTTCGGACAGAACGTCCTATGGCTACACCTTC
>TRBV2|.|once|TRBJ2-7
CASSPGPKTSLEQYF
TGTGCCAGCAGCCCGGGACCTAAAACCTCTCTCGAGCAGTACTTC
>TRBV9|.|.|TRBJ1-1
CASSVGGSVDTEAFF
TGTGCCAGCAGCGTAGGAGGTAGTGTGGACACTGAAGCTTTCTTT
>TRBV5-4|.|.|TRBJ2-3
CASSLVSLGPSTDTQYF
TGTGCCAGCAGCTTGGTGTCTCTAGGTCCTAGCACAGATACGCAGTATTTT
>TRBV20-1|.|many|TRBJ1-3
CSARDQEVSGNTIYF
TGCAGTGCTAGAGATCAGGAGGTCTCCGGAAACACCATATATTTT
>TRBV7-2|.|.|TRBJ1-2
CASSLAGVGGYTF
TGTGCCAGCAGCTTAGCAGGGGTGGGAGGCTACACCTTC
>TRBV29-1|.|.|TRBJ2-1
CSVVRSLEEQFF
TGCAGCGTTGTAAGGAGCTTGGAGGAGCAGTTCTTC
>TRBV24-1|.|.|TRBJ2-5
CATSDFRTKETQYF
TGTGCCACCAGTGATTTTAGGACAAAAGAGACCCAGTACTTC
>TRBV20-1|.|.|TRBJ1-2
CSARRRDNYGYTF
TGCAGTGCTAGACGCAGGGATAACTATGGCTACACCTTC
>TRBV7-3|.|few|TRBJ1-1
CASSLGGARNTEAFF
TGTGCCAGCAGCTTAGGGGGGGCTAGGAACACTGAAGCTTTCTTT